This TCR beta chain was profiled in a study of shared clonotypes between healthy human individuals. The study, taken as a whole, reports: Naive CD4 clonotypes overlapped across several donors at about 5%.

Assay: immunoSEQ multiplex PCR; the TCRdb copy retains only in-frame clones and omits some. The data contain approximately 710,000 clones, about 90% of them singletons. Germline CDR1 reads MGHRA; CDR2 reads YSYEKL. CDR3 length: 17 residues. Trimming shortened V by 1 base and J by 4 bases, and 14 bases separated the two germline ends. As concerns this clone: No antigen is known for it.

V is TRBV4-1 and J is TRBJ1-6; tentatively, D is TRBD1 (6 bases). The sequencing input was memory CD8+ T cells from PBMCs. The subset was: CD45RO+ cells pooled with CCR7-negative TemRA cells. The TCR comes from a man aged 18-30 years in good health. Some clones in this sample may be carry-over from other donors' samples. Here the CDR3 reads CASSQGRTEVYNSPLHF. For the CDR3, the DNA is TGCGCCAGCAGCCAAGGGCGGACAGAAGTTTATAATTCACCCCTCCACTTT.